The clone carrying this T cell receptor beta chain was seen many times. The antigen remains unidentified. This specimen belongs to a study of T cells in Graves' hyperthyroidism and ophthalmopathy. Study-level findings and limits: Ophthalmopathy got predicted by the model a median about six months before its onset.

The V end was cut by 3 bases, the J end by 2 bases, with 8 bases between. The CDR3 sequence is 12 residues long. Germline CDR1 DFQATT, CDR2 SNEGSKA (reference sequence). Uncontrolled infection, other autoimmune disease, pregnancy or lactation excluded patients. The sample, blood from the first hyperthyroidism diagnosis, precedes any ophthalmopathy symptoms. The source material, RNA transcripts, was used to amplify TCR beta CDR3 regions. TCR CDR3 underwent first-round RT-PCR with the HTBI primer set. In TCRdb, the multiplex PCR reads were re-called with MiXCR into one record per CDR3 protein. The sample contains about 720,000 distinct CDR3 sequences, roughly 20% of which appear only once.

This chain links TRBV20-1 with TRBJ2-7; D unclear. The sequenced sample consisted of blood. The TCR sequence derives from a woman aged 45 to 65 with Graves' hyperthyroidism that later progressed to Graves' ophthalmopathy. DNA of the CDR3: TGCAGTGCTAGGTCAGGTCCCTACGAGCAGTACTTC. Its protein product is CSARSGPYEQYF.